Below, 14 T cell receptor beta chains from the same sample are listed, as sequenced in a study of T cell responses to AZD1222 COVID-19 vaccine. Sequencing was performed with immunoSEQ multiplex PCR; in TCRdb, only in-frame clones are kept and a portion is missing. The table records 150,000 to 180,000 clones, about 87% of them present only once. The source was peripheral blood, collected on day 0 of AZD1222 vaccination. The receptors derive from an adult in good health.

In DNA, the CDR3 is TGTGCCAGCAGTGTAAACACTAATGAAAAACTGTTTTTT. Protein sequence: CASSVNTNEKLFF. The V call is TRBV2, the J call TRBJ1-4; D gene unclear. This CDR3 has 13 residues. Germline CDR1 and CDR2: SNHLY and FYNNEI. Trimming stripped 4 bases from V and 2 bases from J, with 5 bases between.

The chain is built from TRBV3-1 (or the pseudogene TRBV3-2) and TRBJ1-5; no definite D call. CDR3 size: 14 residues. V dropped 1 base and J dropped 5 bases, with 9 bases sitting between them. Germline V gives CDR1 LGHDT, CDR2 YNNKEL (reference sequence). The CDR3 nucleotides read TGTGCCAGCAGCCAAGCGGGGAGGGATCAGCCCCAGCATTTT. This translates into CASSQAGRDQPQHF.

This chain uses TRBV6-1 with TRBJ2-3, with TRBD2 matching 11 bases. This CDR3 contains 19 residues. CDR1 and CDR2 from the germline V gene are MNHNS and SASEGT. Trimming removed 0 bases from V and 0 bases from J; junction bases left unmatched: 8. The CDR3: CASSEALGLAVRSTDTQYF. In DNA, the CDR3 is TGTGCCAGCAGTGAAGCGCTGGGACTAGCGGTCAGAAGCACAGATACGCAGTATTTT.

V and J are TRBV3-1 (or the pseudogene TRBV3-2) and TRBJ1-1; no firm D call. Germline V gene lookup returns CDR1 LGHDT and CDR2 YNNKEL (reference sequence). Trimming pared 3 bases from V and 4 bases from J, leaving 15 bases between. The CDR3 loop spans 15 amino acids. The CDR3 DNA follows: TGTGCCAGCAGCCATGACACAGCCTTGGGCACTGAAGCTTTCTTT. This sequence encodes CASSHDTALGTEAFF.

The chain joins TRBV6-5 to TRBJ2-5, with D hard to call. The CDR3 has 14 residues. The germline V gene has CDR1 MNHEY and CDR2 SVGAGI. V lost 6 bases and J 7 bases, leaving 18 bases between the germline ends. The CDR3: CASRLSKEFGTQYF. In DNA form, the CDR3 reads TGTGCCAGCAGACTTAGCAAAGAATTTGGGACCCAGTACTTC.

This rearrangement joins TRBV7-5 to TRBJ1-6. TRBV7-5 is designated a pseudogene. The CDR3 loop spans 12 amino acids. Here the CDR3 DNA reads TGTGCCAGAACCCTACCTTGGTCACCCCTCCACTTT. Protein product: CARTLPWSPLHF.

The chain joins TRBV6-5 to TRBJ2-7; TRBD1 or TRBD2 may be the D gene (5 bases each). Germline loops: CDR1 MNHEY, CDR2 SVGAGI. There are 14 residues in the CDR3. V lost 5 bases, J lost 6 bases, and 17 bases lay in between. The CDR3 protein is CASSRTGTSSEQYF. CDR3 nucleotide sequence: TGTGCCAGCAGTAGAACCGGGACGAGTAGCGAGCAGTACTTC.

This clone was seen only a few times. The genes are TRBV19 and TRBJ1-2; D not resolved. The germline V gene encodes CDR1 LNHDA and CDR2 SQIVND (reference sequence). The CDR3 runs to 14 residues. V was cut by 1 base and J by 3 bases, with 9 bases left in between. CDR3 protein: CASSIAGDDYGYTF. The CDR3, as DNA: TGTGCCAGTAGTATAGCAGGCGATGACTATGGCTACACCTTC.

The chain has TRBV5-1 and TRBJ2-7; D gene ambiguous. The CDR3 sequence is 15 residues long. The germline V gene encodes CDR1 SGHRS and CDR2 YFSETQ. Trimming cost V 1 base and J 0 bases, with 11 bases left between them. The CDR3 coding sequence is TGCGCCAGCAGCTTGAGCGAGGTGAGCTCCTACGAGCAGTACTTC. The encoded protein is CASSLSEVSSYEQYF.

This CDR3 reads CASSLEGPGELFF. CDR3 nucleotides: TGTGCCAGCAGCTTAGAGGGGCCCGGGGAGCTGTTTTTT. The chain carries TRBV7-2 and TRBJ2-2, with D possibly matching TRBD1 (5 bases). The CDR3 totals 13 residues. The ends were cut back, 1 base at V and 6 bases at J, with 6 bases in the middle. Germline V gene lookup returns CDR1 SGHTA and CDR2 FQGNSA.

The chain combines TRBV6-6 with TRBJ1-5, with 10 bases identical to TRBD1. The CDR3 is 20 amino acids. Germline CDR1 and CDR2: MNHNY and SVGAGI (reference sequence). V was pared by 5 bases and J by 1 base, with 17 bases of the junction left unmatched. The CDR3 region is CASSPFSGTGVQRSNQPQHF. The CDR3 DNA follows: TGTGCCAGCAGTCCATTCAGCGGGACAGGGGTACAGAGGAGCAATCAGCCCCAGCATTTT.

DNA of the CDR3: TGTGCCAGCAGCTTGGATTCGGTAGGGGCTAGCACAGATACGCAGTATTTT. This gives the protein CASSLDSVGASTDTQYF. The V gene is TRBV5-6, the J gene TRBJ2-3; maybe TRBD1 (5 bases). Germline V gene sequence: CDR1 SGHDT, CDR2 YYEEEE. Trimming shortened V by 0 bases and J by 0 bases, and 14 bases separated the two germline ends. CDR3 length equals 17 residues.

This clone has just a few counts. The chain employs TRBV5-1 and TRBJ1-2; unclear D gene. This CDR3 is built from 14 residues. The V gene's germline CDR1 is SGHRS and CDR2 YFSETQ. The V and J ends lost 0 bases and 2 bases respectively, with 8 bases between them. The CDR3 nucleotides are TGCGCCAGCAGCTTGGTGGACGCCAACTATGGCTACACCTTC. Translated, it gives CASSLVDANYGYTF.

The V gene is TRBV5-5, the J gene TRBJ1-2; D gene uncertain. Deletions cut 4 bases from V and 5 bases from J, with 12 bases between. Germline-derived CDR1 and CDR2 are SGHKS and YYEKEE (reference sequence). The CDR3 length is 13 residues. The CDR3 bases are TGTGCCAGCAGCCCACGAGGGCCGTATGGCTACACCTTC. It yields the protein CASSPRGPYGYTF.